The 28 T cell receptor beta chains presented below share a single source sample, sequenced in a study of CD8+ T cells in alopecia areata. As the sequencing template, cDNA was produced by extracting RNA and reverse transcribing it. The table came from immunoSEQ multiplex PCR; TCRdb's copy has only in-frame clones and leaves some out. There are around 100,000 clones in the sample, none observed a single time. Sequenced sample: lesional skin. All receptors come from a C3H/HeJ mouse with alopecia areata. For the strain, the MHC haplotype given is H2-k.

In this sample, this clone turned up many times. Gene names and germline match the mouse. With the read ending 4 residues before the CDR3 end, the germline J gene is used to fill in that end. V gene TRBV13-3 combines with J gene TRBJ2-2, with 8 bases identical to TRBD2. The length of the CDR3 is 15 residues. With V trimmed by 0 bases and J by 3 bases, 1 base remained unmatched. Germline values: CDR1 NNHDY, CDR2 SYVADS. CDR3 DNA, as far as it was read: TGTGCCAGCAGTGATGCGACTGGGGACACCGGG. Protein sequence: CASSDATGDTG. The whole CDR3 sequence is CASSDATGDTGQLYF. The full variable domain, with the rest looked up from reference TRBV13-3 and TRBJ2-2, is EAAVTQSPRSKVAVTGGKVTLSCHQTNNHDYMYWYRQDTGHGLRLIHYSYVADSTEKGDIPDGYKASRPSQENFSLILELASLSQTAVYFCASSDATGDTGQLYFGEGSKLTVL.

As regards this clone: Genes and germline are mouse. The CDR3 extends 4 residues past the end of the read, so its final part is completed from the germline J gene. The rearrangement uses TRBV5 and TRBJ2-7; 7 bases match TRBD1. Germline V gene data show CDR1 as LGHNA and CDR2 as YNLKQL (reference sequence). The CDR3 has 12 residues. This CDR3 is CASSLTGDEQYF. CDR3 DNA, as far as it was read: TGTGCCAGCAGCCTTACAGGGGAT.

This clone was seen a few times. Genes and germline come from the mouse. Coverage ceases 4 residues before the CDR3 finishes, and the germline J gene fills in the end. This sequence joins TRBV13-1 and TRBJ1-1, with D perhaps matching TRBD1 (6 bases). The CDR3 has 14 residues. Germline CDR1 and CDR2: NSHNY and SYGAGN. V lost 5 bases to trimming and J lost 0 bases, with 11 bases between them. The CDR3 sequence: CASRTGTTNTEVFF. The DNA read from the CDR3 is TGTGCCAGCAGGACCGGGACAACAAACACA.

On this clone itself: Gene names and germline match the mouse. The read terminates 4 residues ahead of where the CDR3 ends, so the germline J gene completes it. The rearrangement links TRBV1 to TRBJ2-7, with D maybe TRBD2 (6 bases). CDR3 length equals 15 residues. CDR1 is NSQYPW, CDR2 LRSPGD, per germline (reference sequence). Trimming took 0 bases from V and 3 from J, leaving 12 bases between them. This CDR3 is CTCSAEAATGYEQYF. The CDR3 DNA, read in part, is TGCACCTGCAGTGCAGAAGCAGCGACTGGCTAT.

As regards this clone: Mouse gene names apply. The observed sequence ends 4 residues before the CDR3 terminus, with the missing tail filled in from the germline J gene. The chain recombines TRBV13-2 with TRBJ2-3, with a tentative D call TRBD1 (6 bases). CDR3 length: 15 residues. The V end was cut by 2 bases, the J end by 0 bases, with 10 bases between. Germline lookup yields CDR1 NNHNN and CDR2 SYGAGS (reference sequence). The part of the CDR3 DNA that was read is TGTGCCAGCGGTGAAGACAGGACTAGTGCAGAA. Its protein is CASGEDRTSAE. The full CDR3 protein is CASGEDRTSAETLYF.

The table lists this clone with a few counts. Germline and genes here are mouse. The sequenced CDR3 bases are TGTGCCAGCAGTGAGCCCGGGACTGGGGGGGCAGAC. Its protein product is CASSEPGTGGAD. The full CDR3 protein reads CASSEPGTGGADTQYF. The rearrangement uses TRBV13-3 and TRBJ2-5, with TRBD2 matching over 14 bases. The read comes to an end 4 residues before the CDR3 does, leaving the germline J gene to fill in the end. CDR3 size: 16 residues. Germline lookup yields CDR1 NNHDY and CDR2 SYVADS.

This clone was observed many times. The listed genes are named as in mouse. The read stops 4 residues short of the end of the CDR3; the missing end is completed from the germline J gene. The chain links TRBV13-3 to TRBJ2-1; 11 positions match TRBD2. In germline, CDR1 is NNHDY, CDR2 SYVADS. The CDR3 sequence is 15 residues long. J was trimmed by 6 bases and V by 4 bases; bases with no gene match: 6. The CDR3 is CASSYPGLGVAEQFF. The covered CDR3 bases are TGTGCCAGCAGTTATCCGGGACTGGGGGTTGCT.

With regard to this clone: These gene names are mouse names. The DNA ends 4 residues before the CDR3 does, and the rest of the CDR3 is filled in from the germline J gene. The genes are TRBV13-3 and TRBJ1-2; a possible D gene is TRBD1 (5 bases). Germline-derived CDR1 and CDR2 are NNHDY and SYVADS. The CDR3 has 14 amino acids. CDR3: CASREDWGGDDYTF. The part of the CDR3 DNA that was read is TGTGCCAGCAGAGAAGACTGGGGGGGTGAC.

This clone was observed a handful of times. There is a difference at residue 12 between the TCRdb protein and the DNA translation, so the protein given here was translated from the DNA. Gene labels here are mouse ones. Incomplete CDR3 DNA: TGCACCTGCAGTGGGACAACTTTCTCTGGAAATACG. Protein: CTCSGTTFSGNT. The whole CDR3 reads CTCSGTTFSGNTLYF. The gene calls are TRBV1 and TRBJ1-3, with a tentative D call TRBD1 (5 bases). The observed sequence ends 3 residues before the CDR3 terminus, with the missing tail filled in from the germline J gene. Germline values: CDR1 NSQYPW, CDR2 LRSPGD (reference sequence). The CDR3 length is 15 residues. V lost 4 bases and J lost 1, with 11 bases in between.

Details on this clone: These gene names are mouse names. The sequenced fragment ends 4 residues before the CDR3 boundary, so the rest is inferred from the germline J gene. The chain combines TRBV13-3 with TRBJ2-4, with TRBD1 matching 7 bases. V was clipped by 4 bases and J by 3 bases; unmatched bases: 5. CDR1 and CDR2 from the germline V gene are NNHDY and SYVADS. The CDR3 contains 14 residues. CDR3 DNA, as far as it was read: TGTGCCAGCAGTCTTAGACAGGGCCAAAAC. It codes for CASSLRQGQN. The whole CDR3 sequence is CASSLRQGQNTLYF.

This clone was detected a few times. The germline and genes are mouse ones. The read falls 4 residues short of the CDR3 end, and the missing part is taken from the germline J gene. The same CDR3 arises from other DNA sequences in this sample as well. The rearrangement uses TRBV13-3 and TRBJ2-7; 10 bases map to TRBD1. Germline loops: CDR1 NNHDY, CDR2 SYVADS. The CDR3 extends over 14 amino acids. The CDR3: CASSVGQGGYEQYF. The sequenced part of the CDR3 DNA is TGTGCCAGCAGTGTAGGACAGGGGGGATAT.

Worth noting for this clone: There is a difference at residue 12 between the TCRdb protein and the DNA translation, so the protein given here was translated from the DNA. All gene names here are mouse names. The sequence runs out 3 residues before the end of the CDR3; the remainder is reconstructed from the germline J gene. V usage is TRBV17 and J usage is TRBJ1-6; possible D gene TRBD1, 5 bases. TRBJ1-6 is noted as an ORF with a role that remains uncertain. CDR3 length: 15 residues. The V gene's germline CDR1 is MNHDT and CDR2 YYDKIL. V lost 3 bases and J lost 4, with 10 bases in between. The part of the CDR3 DNA that was read is TGTGCTAGCAGTAGTCCCGGACATTATAATTCGCCC. Protein product: CASSSPGHYNSP. The full CDR3 protein is CASSSPGHYNSPLYF.

This clone was counted only a few times. The gene names here belong to mouse. The read comes to an end 4 residues before the CDR3 does, leaving the germline J gene to fill in the end. The rearrangement joins TRBV1 to TRBJ2-5; D perhaps matches TRBD1 (6 bases). Germline CDR1 reads NSQYPW; CDR2 reads LRSPGD (reference sequence). The CDR3 length is 14 residues. This CDR3 reads CTCSAKQGRDTQYF. The sequenced CDR3 bases are TGCACCTGCAGTGCAAAACAGGGACGAGAC. Drawing the rest from reference TRBV1 and TRBJ2-5, the complete variable domain is VTLLEQNPRWRLVPRGQAVNLRCILKNSQYPWMSWYQQDLQKQLQWLFTLRSPGDKEVKSLPGADYLATRVTDTELRLQVANMSQGRTLYCTCSAKQGRDTQYFGPGTRLLVL.

This clone was counted at least ten times. Gene names denote mouse genes. With the read ending 4 residues before the CDR3 end, the germline J gene is used to fill in that end. This chain links TRBV13-3 with TRBJ1-4; 8 nucleotides align to TRBD1. CDR3 size: 13 residues. V trimming: 6 bases; J trimming: 4 bases; junction bases outside the gene matches: 2. Germline CDR1 reads NNHDY; CDR2 reads SYVADS. CDR3 sequence reads: CASTGGNNERLFF. The CDR3 bases that were read are TGTGCCAGCACAGGGGGCAACAACGAA.

Note on this clone: The gene symbols are mouse symbols. The read halts 4 residues ahead of the CDR3 end, with the missing end drawn from the germline J gene. J is TRBJ2-1 and V is TRBV19; TRBD2 matches 10 bases. The germline CDR1 and CDR2 sequences are FNHDT and SITEND (reference sequence). This CDR3 contains 14 residues. The CDR3 region is CASSILGGQAEQFF. The covered CDR3 bases are TGTGCCAGCAGTATCCTGGGGGGGCAAGCT.

This clone appeared a few times. Here the gene names and germline are mouse. The CDR3 is cut off 4 residues early in the read; its end comes from the germline J gene. This rearrangement joins TRBV31 to TRBJ2-7, with 12 bases aligning to TRBD2. This CDR3 is built from 14 residues. Per the germline V gene, CDR1 is GKSSPN and CDR2 is SITVG. The sequenced CDR3 bases are TGTGCCTGGAGTCCCCGGGACTGGGGGGAT. This translates into CAWSPRDWGD. The whole CDR3 protein reads CAWSPRDWGDEQYF.

Only a few counts were recorded for this clone. Gene names are the mouse ones. Coverage ceases 4 residues before the CDR3 finishes, and the germline J gene fills in the end. V is TRBV13-2 and J is TRBJ2-5; 10 nucleotides line up with TRBD2. Germline V gene sequence: CDR1 NNHNN, CDR2 SYGAGS (reference sequence). CDR3 length: 17 amino acids. V dropped 0 bases and J dropped 0; count of bases not matched to a gene: 4. The sequenced part of the CDR3 DNA is TGTGCCAGCGGTGATGCCTGGGGGGGCCGTAACCAAGAC. Translated: CASGDAWGGRNQD. The full CDR3 reads CASGDAWGGRNQDTQYF.

Comments on this clone: The listed TCRdb protein conflicts with the DNA translation at residue 12, and the protein shown is translated directly from the DNA. Gene names follow the mouse nomenclature. The CDR3 end falls 3 residues outside the read, so it is completed with the germline J gene. The rearrangement uses TRBV1 and TRBJ1-6; 8 bases map to TRBD1. TRBJ1-6 is sorted into the ORF group, with uncertain function. Germline lookup yields CDR1 NSQYPW and CDR2 LRSPGD (reference sequence). CDR3 size: 15 residues. The junction had 3 bases not matched to a gene; V was cut back by 3 bases and J by 5 bases. The covered CDR3 bases are TGCACCTGCAGTGCGATGGACAGGGATAATTCGCCC. It is translated as CTCSAMDRDNSP. The full CDR3 reads CTCSAMDRDNSPLYF.

As for this clone: The gene symbols are mouse symbols. The read comes to an end 4 residues before the CDR3 does, leaving the germline J gene to fill in the end. This rearrangement joins TRBV13-2 to TRBJ1-2; TRBD1 matches at 8 bases. CDR3 length equals 14 residues. Germline V gene data show CDR1 as NNHNN and CDR2 as SYGAGS (reference sequence). V lost 2 bases to trimming and J lost 2 bases; unmatched junction nucleotides: 2. CDR3 sequence: CASGEGDRNSDYTF. The CDR3 bases that were read are TGTGCCAGCGGTGAAGGGGACAGGAACTCC.

With respect to this clone: Gene names are mouse gene names. The read ends 4 residues shy of where the CDR3 ends; the end is completed using the germline J gene. The chain links TRBV29 to TRBJ1-2; a weak D match, TRBD1 (5 bases). Germline-derived CDR1 and CDR2 are MSHET and SYDVDS. Trimming pared 7 bases from V and 4 bases from J, leaving 16 bases between. This CDR3 has 14 amino acids. The sequenced part of the CDR3 DNA is TGTGCTAGCATTTTTGGGACTTCCGGCTCC. Residues: CASIFGTSGS. The entire CDR3 reads CASIFGTSGSDYTF. The full variable domain, with the rest looked up from reference TRBV29 and TRBJ1-2, is DMKVTQMPRYLIKRMGENVLLECGQDMSHETMYWYRQDPGLGLQLIYISYDVDSNSEGDIPKGYRVSRKKREHFSLILDSAKTNQTSVYFCASIFGTSGSDYTFGSGTRLLVI.

There are a few counts of this clone. The gene names given are mouse names. The CDR3 end lies 4 residues beyond the end of the read and is filled in from the germline J gene. The chain is built from TRBV19 and TRBJ2-5; 12 bases are shared with TRBD2. V trimming: 4 bases; J trimming: 2 bases; junction bases outside the gene matches: 2. CDR1 FNHDT and CDR2 SITEND come from the germline V gene (reference sequence). The CDR3 runs to 15 residues. The sequenced CDR3 bases are TGTGCCAGCAGTGACTGGGGGGGCGCCCAAGAC. Amino acids: CASSDWGGAQD. The CDR3 in its entirety is CASSDWGGAQDTQYF.

This clone was detected only a few times. Gene and germline names: mouse. The read is 4 residues too short to cover the CDR3 end, so that end is filled in from the germline J gene. The chain recombines TRBV13-1 with TRBJ2-2; 10 bases agree with TRBD2. The CDR3 totals 15 residues. Trimming cost V 1 base and J 4 bases; bases outside gene matches: 1. Germline CDR1 NSHNY, CDR2 SYGAGN. CDR3 protein: CASSDLGGPTGQLYF. The part of the CDR3 DNA that was read is TGTGCCAGCAGTGATCTGGGGGGGCCCACCGGG.

This clone was seen more than once but under ten times. TCRdb lists a protein that is different at residue 12 from the translated DNA; the protein given here uses the DNA translation. Mouse gene names and germline throughout. Read sequence stops 3 residues before the CDR3 end, and the germline J gene provides the missing end. The V gene is TRBV13-2, the J gene TRBJ1-3; D may be TRBD1 (5 bases). Germline V gene sequence: CDR1 NNHNN, CDR2 SYGAGS (reference sequence). There are 15 residues in the CDR3. Trimming removed 3 bases at V and 0 bases at J, with 10 bases between. The CDR3 region is CASGVRQNSGNTLYF. The CDR3 DNA, read in part, is TGTGCCAGCGGTGTTCGACAGAATTCTGGAAATACG.

In this sample, this clone turned up a few times. The gene names given are mouse names. The read ends 4 residues before the CDR3 terminus; that terminus is restored from the germline J gene. J is TRBJ2-3 and V is TRBV13-3; maybe TRBD2 (6 bases). Germline V lookup: CDR1 NNHDY, CDR2 SYVADS. The CDR3 is 15 residues long. V was pared by 3 bases and J by 1 base, with 12 bases between. The covered CDR3 bases are TGTGCCAGCAGTGTGATGGGGGAGGGTGCAGAA. It is translated as CASSVMGEGAE. The whole CDR3 sequence reads CASSVMGEGAETLYF.

This clone was observed a few times. Mouse names are used for the genes. The read stops 4 residues short of the end of the CDR3; the missing end is completed from the germline J gene. Other DNA sequences in the sample encode the same CDR3. V and J are TRBV13-3 and TRBJ1-2; tentative D call: TRBD1 (6 bases). Trimming pared 0 bases from V and 3 bases from J, leaving 12 bases between. The CDR3 sequence is 15 residues long. Germline assignment: CDR1 NNHDY and CDR2 SYVADS. The CDR3 reads CASSDAGGADSDYTF. Incomplete CDR3 DNA: TGTGCCAGCAGTGATGCGGGGGGGGCGGACTCC.

This clone was observed a few times. Gene and germline names: mouse. The missing CDR3 end, 4 residues past where the read stops, is filled in from the germline J gene. This chain joins TRBV1 and TRBJ2-2; 9 bases are a match to TRBD1. Germline assignment: CDR1 NSQYPW and CDR2 LRSPGD (reference sequence). The CDR3 has 17 amino acids. With 0 bases clipped from V and 6 bases from J, the junction kept 8 bases outside the gene matches. CDR3 amino acids: CTCSADSGQGAPGQLYF. The CDR3 DNA, read in part, is TGCACCTGCAGTGCAGATTCGGGACAGGGAGCCCCCGGG.

Ten or more counts support this clone. The gene names here belong to mouse. The read ends 4 residues shy of where the CDR3 ends; the end is completed using the germline J gene. The chain carries TRBV13-3 and TRBJ2-1; the D gene is possibly TRBD1 (6 bases). The ends were cut back, 9 bases at V and 1 base at J, with 8 bases in the middle. This CDR3 spans 12 amino acids. The V gene's germline CDR1 is NNHDY and CDR2 SYVADS. The CDR3 here is CATGQNYAEQFF. CDR3 DNA, as far as it was read: TGTGCCACAGGACAGAACTATGCT.

This clone was found a few times. Gene names refer to mouse genes. The sample holds other DNA sequences that translate to the same CDR3. The covered CDR3 bases are TGCACCTGCAGTGCAGATCTGGGGGGAGGGCAAGAC. Protein product: CTCSADLGGGQD. The full CDR3 is CTCSADLGGGQDTQYF. This chain joins TRBV1 and TRBJ2-5; 8 bases are a match to TRBD2. The read gets to within 4 residues of the CDR3 end, and the germline J gene fills in the rest. Losses at the gene ends were 0 bases for V and 3 bases for J; bases not matched to a gene: 5. CDR1 and CDR2 (germline): NSQYPW, LRSPGD (reference sequence). This CDR3 contains 16 residues.